This passage covers 14 T cell receptor beta chains from one sample sequenced in a study of radiotherapy plus CTLA-4 blockade in lung cancer. TCRdb's table, derived via immunoSEQ multiplex PCR, lists solely in-frame clones and lacks some. The top ten clones hold 0.85% to 0.9% of a sample with 65,000 to 90,000 clones, more than 75% of them seen once. Sequencing was performed on peripheral blood, taken from a patient treated with radiotherapy plus ipilimumab. The receptors originated from a human donor with non-small cell lung cancer who had stable disease on radiotherapy plus ipilimumab.

The chain employs TRBV6-4 and TRBJ2-1, with 10 bases aligning to TRBD2. CDR3 length: 17 amino acids. The germline CDR1 and CDR2 sequences are MRHNA and SNTAGT. With 2 bases clipped from V and 0 bases from J, the junction kept 4 bases outside the gene matches. The CDR3 is CASSDGASGSSYNEQFF. Here the CDR3 DNA reads TGTGCCAGCAGTGACGGAGCTAGCGGGAGCTCCTACAATGAGCAGTTCTTC.

The chain couples TRBV7-3 to TRBJ1-5; a possible D gene is TRBD1 (6 bases). Trimming removed 5 bases at V and 4 bases at J, with 9 bases between. The CDR3 runs 13 residues. The germline V gene encodes CDR1 SGHTA and CDR2 FQGTGA. The CDR3 DNA reads as TGTGCCAGCAGCCCCGACAGGAATCAGCCCCAGCATTTT. This encodes CASSPDRNQPQHF. The full variable domain, with the rest looked up from reference TRBV7-3 and TRBJ1-5, is GAGVSQTPSNKVTEKGKYVELRCDPISGHTALYWYRQSLGQGPEFLIYFQGTGAADDSGLPNDRFFAVRPEGSVSTLKIQRTERGDSAVYLCASSPDRNQPQHFGDGTRLSIL.

J is TRBJ2-1 and V is TRBV18; D possibly corresponds to TRBD1 (5 bases). The V gene's germline CDR1 is KGHSH and CDR2 LQKENI. The germline V and J ends were trimmed by 2 bases and 7 bases, with 9 bases remaining between them. This CDR3 has 13 residues. This CDR3 is CASSPVAGNEQFF. In nucleotides, the CDR3 is TGTGCCAGCTCACCAGTTGCAGGGAATGAGCAGTTCTTC.

The rearrangement links TRBV28 to TRBJ2-3; D remains ambiguous. CDR1 MDHEN and CDR2 SYDVKM come from the germline V gene. V lost 7 bases to trimming and J lost 0 bases, with 8 bases between them. This CDR3 spans 13 amino acids. The CDR3 nucleotides read TGTGCCAGCATCCCTCCAAGCACAGATACGCAGTATTTT. The encoded protein is CASIPPSTDTQYF.

The chain joins TRBV4-1 to TRBJ1-2; D not resolved. The V gene lost 4 bases and the J gene lost 8 bases, with 14 bases spanning the gap. The CDR3 runs 13 residues. Germline V CDR1 and CDR2: MGHRA, YSYEKL. CDR3 in amino acids: CASSPRPGGGYTF. DNA for the CDR3: TGCGCCAGCAGCCCTCGCCCAGGAGGGGGCTACACCTTC.

The CDR3 DNA is TGTGCCAGCAGTGAAGACAGGGGGCTGCAAGAGACCCAGTACTTC. It codes for CASSEDRGLQETQYF. The V gene is TRBV2, the J gene TRBJ2-5; 9 bases agree with TRBD1. This CDR3 is built from 15 residues. V shed 1 base and J 2 bases; nucleotides not matched to a gene: 2. Germline assignment: CDR1 SNHLY and CDR2 FYNNEI.

This clone was recorded only once. The V and J genes are TRBV18 and TRBJ1-1; D is undetermined. Trimming took 1 base from V and 4 from J, leaving 13 bases between them. Germline V gives CDR1 KGHSH, CDR2 LQKENI. The CDR3 contains 15 residues. CDR3: CASSPRTGVRTEAFF. The CDR3 nucleotides are TGTGCCAGCTCACCACGTACGGGAGTCCGCACTGAAGCTTTCTTT.

Only one count was recorded for this clone. The rearrangement links TRBV9 to TRBJ1-4, with 7 nucleotides matching TRBD1. J was trimmed by 8 bases and V by 4 bases; bases with no gene match: 8. The CDR3 extends over 14 amino acids. CDR1 and CDR2 (germline): SGDLS, YYNGEE. This CDR3 is CASSLLDRAEKLFF. CDR3 DNA: TGTGCCAGCAGCCTTTTAGACAGGGCAGAAAAACTGTTTTTT.

CDR3: CASSYSGEGVGYTF. CDR3 in DNA: TGTGCCAGCAGTTACTCCGGTGAAGGGGTCGGCTACACCTTC. V usage is TRBV6-5 and J usage is TRBJ1-2, with D possibly being TRBD1 (5 bases). V was cut by 0 bases and J by 8 bases, with 13 bases left in between. Germline V gene lookup returns CDR1 MNHEY and CDR2 SVGAGI. The CDR3 runs to 14 residues.

This chain connects TRBV5-5 to TRBJ1-6; 7 bases match TRBD1. The junction had 1 base not matched to a gene; V was cut back by 3 bases and J by 7 bases. The CDR3 is 13 residues long. Germline V gene sequence: CDR1 SGHKS, CDR2 YYEKEE (reference sequence). The DNA for the CDR3 is TGTGCCAGCAGCTCGGACAGGAATTCACCCCTCCACTTT. It codes for CASSSDRNSPLHF.

This clone has a handful of counts. CDR3 nucleotide sequence: TGTGCCAGCAGCGTGACAGTCCAAAGTAGAGCTAATTCACCCCTCCACTTT. Residues: CASSVTVQSRANSPLHF. J is TRBJ1-6 and V is TRBV5-4; possible D gene TRBD1, 5 bases. Germline CDR1 reads SGHNT; CDR2 reads YYREEE (reference sequence). Trimming took 4 bases from V and 6 from J, leaving 20 bases between them. The CDR3 is 17 amino acids.

The rearrangement uses TRBV10-3 and TRBJ2-3, with unresolved D. This CDR3 region has 12 residues. Germline CDR1 and CDR2: ENHRY and SYGVKD. The V end lost 3 bases, the J end lost 0 bases, and 1 base lay between the germline ends. CDR3 protein: CAISESTDTQYF. The CDR3 nucleotides read TGTGCCATCAGTGAAAGCACAGATACGCAGTATTTT.

This rearrangement joins TRBV5-4 to TRBJ1-6, with TRBD1 as a possible D gene (6 bases). Germline assignment: CDR1 SGHNT and CDR2 YYREEE (reference sequence). V was pared by 8 bases and J by 2 bases, with 14 bases between. The CDR3 totals 15 residues. CDR3 coding DNA: TGTGCCAGTTCGAGAGGGGACACCTATAATTCACCCCTCCACTTT. It is translated as CASSRGDTYNSPLHF.

This sequence joins TRBV15 and TRBJ2-3, with D possibly TRBD1 on 6 matching bases. CDR3 length: 14 amino acids. Germline-derived CDR1 and CDR2 are LNHNV and YYDKDF (reference sequence). V was cut by 6 bases and J by 0 bases, with 10 bases left in between. The CDR3 DNA sequence: TGTGCCACCAGACAGGGCCTTAGCACAGATACGCAGTATTTT. Translation: CATRQGLSTDTQYF.